Listed below are T cell receptor beta chains from one sample, sequenced in a study of radiation and T cells in renal cell carcinoma. TCRdb keeps only in-frame clones here, not all; method: immunoSEQ multiplex PCR. The data contain approximately 80,000 clones, roughly nine tenths of them singletons. Specimen: blood, collected from a patient whose treatment included radiotherapy and nephrectomy. The receptors come from a woman between 65 and 79 years old with renal cell carcinoma. Each CDR3 is given with its conserved first and last residue. The order of the fields is CDR3 length, J gene, V gene, CDR3 protein.

length: 15; J: TRBJ1-1; V: TRBV5-1; CDR3: CASSLQGLLNTEAFF
length: 16; J: TRBJ1-2; V: TRBV19; CDR3: CASRKRSDSTNYGYTF
length: 13; J: TRBJ1-2; V: TRBV28; CDR3: CASSERGGFGYTF
length: 15; J: TRBJ1-1; V: TRBV7-9; CDR3: CASSLGGGRNTEAFF
length: 18; J: TRBJ1-3; V: TRBV4-2; CDR3: CASSQGGTGSFSGNTIYF
length: 16; J: TRBJ2-2; V: TRBV27; CDR3: CASSSLRGGNTGELFF
length: 15; J: TRBJ1-2; V: TRBV28; CDR3: CASSLFTGTEDGYTF
length: 13; J: TRBJ1-2; V: TRBV28; CDR3: CATAQGRNYGYTF
length: 15; J: TRBJ2-7; V: TRBV5-1; CDR3: CASSLGTGKMREQYF
length: 14; J: TRBJ2-7; V: TRBV28; CDR3: CASSLNMGPYEQYF
length: 14; J: TRBJ1-1; V: TRBV5-5; CDR3: CASSLDIMNTEAFF
length: 14; J: TRBJ1-1; V: TRBV2; CDR3: CASRGQLRMTEAFF
length: 16; J: TRBJ2-2; V: TRBV4-2; CDR3: CASSQDPSGGPGELFF
length: 16; J: TRBJ2-1; V: TRBV5-1; CDR3: CASSLGSGLTYNEQFF
length: 15; J: TRBJ1-2; V: TRBV10-3; CDR3: CATLPGQGSNYGYTF
length: 15; J: TRBJ1-1; V: TRBV28; CDR3: CASRPQGARYTEAFF